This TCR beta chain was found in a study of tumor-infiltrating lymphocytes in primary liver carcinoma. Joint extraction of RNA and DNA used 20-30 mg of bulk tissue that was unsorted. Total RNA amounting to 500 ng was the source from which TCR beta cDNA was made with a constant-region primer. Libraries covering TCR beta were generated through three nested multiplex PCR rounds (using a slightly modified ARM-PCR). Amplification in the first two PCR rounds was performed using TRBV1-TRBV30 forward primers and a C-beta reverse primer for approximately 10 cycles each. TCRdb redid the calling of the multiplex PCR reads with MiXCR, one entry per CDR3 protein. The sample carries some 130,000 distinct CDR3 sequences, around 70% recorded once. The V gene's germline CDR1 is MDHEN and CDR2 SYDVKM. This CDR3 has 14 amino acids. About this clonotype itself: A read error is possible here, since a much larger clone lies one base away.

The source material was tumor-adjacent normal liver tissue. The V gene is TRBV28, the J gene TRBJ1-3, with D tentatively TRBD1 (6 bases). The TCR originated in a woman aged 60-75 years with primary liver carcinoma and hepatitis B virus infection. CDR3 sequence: CVSSSTGKGNTIYF. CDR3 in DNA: TGTGTCAGCAGTTCCACAGGGAAAGGAAACACCATATATTTT.